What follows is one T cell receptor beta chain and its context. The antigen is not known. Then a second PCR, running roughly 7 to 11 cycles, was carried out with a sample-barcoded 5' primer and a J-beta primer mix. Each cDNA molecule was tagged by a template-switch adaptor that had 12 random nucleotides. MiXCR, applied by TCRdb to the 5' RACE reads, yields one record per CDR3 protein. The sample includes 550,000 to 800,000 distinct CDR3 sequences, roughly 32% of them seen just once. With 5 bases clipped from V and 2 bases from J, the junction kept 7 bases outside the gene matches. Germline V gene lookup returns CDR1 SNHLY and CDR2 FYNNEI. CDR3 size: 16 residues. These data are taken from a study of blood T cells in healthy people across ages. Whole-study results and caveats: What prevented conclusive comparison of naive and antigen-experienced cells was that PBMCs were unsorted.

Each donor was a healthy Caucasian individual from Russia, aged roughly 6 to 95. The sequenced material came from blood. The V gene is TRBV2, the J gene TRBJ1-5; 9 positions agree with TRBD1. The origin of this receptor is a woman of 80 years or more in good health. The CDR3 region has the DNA TGTGCCAGCAGTCAAGGACAGGGGAAGCGCAATCAGCCCCAGCATTTT. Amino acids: CASSQGQGKRNQPQHF.